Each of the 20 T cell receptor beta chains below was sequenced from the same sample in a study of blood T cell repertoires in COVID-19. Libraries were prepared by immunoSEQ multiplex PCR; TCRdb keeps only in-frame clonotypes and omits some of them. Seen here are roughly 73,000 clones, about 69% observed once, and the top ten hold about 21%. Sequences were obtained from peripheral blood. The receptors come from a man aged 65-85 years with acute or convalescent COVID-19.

The CDR3 region has the DNA TGTGCCAGCGGCCGGGACAGGGAGTACGAGCAGTACTTC. Translated, it gives CASGRDREYEQYF. The V gene is TRBV6-5, the J gene TRBJ2-7, with 9 bases fitting TRBD1. This CDR3 spans 13 amino acids. The V gene's germline CDR1 is MNHEY and CDR2 SVGAGI. Trimming cost V 8 bases and J 4 bases; bases outside gene matches: 6.

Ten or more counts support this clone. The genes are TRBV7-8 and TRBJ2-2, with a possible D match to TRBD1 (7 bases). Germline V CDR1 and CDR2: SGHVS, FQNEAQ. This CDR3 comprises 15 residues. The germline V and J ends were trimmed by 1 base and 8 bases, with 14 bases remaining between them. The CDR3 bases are TGTGCCAGCAGCTTAGGGCAGGGGGGTGGAGGGGAGCTGTTTTTT. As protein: CASSLGQGGGGELFF.

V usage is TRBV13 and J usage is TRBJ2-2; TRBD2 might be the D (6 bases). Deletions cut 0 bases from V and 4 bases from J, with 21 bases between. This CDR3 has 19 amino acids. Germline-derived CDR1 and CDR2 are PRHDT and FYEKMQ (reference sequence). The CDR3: CASSLGRTSPGLLTGELFF. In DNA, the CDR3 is TGTGCCAGCAGCTTAGGACGTACCTCTCCGGGACTTCTCACCGGGGAGCTGTTTTTT.

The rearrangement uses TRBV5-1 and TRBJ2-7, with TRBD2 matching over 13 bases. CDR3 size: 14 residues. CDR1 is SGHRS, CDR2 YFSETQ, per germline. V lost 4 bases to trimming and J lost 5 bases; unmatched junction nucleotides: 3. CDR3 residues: CASSPLAGGDEQYF. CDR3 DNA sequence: TGCGCCAGCAGCCCACTAGCGGGAGGGGACGAGCAGTACTTC.

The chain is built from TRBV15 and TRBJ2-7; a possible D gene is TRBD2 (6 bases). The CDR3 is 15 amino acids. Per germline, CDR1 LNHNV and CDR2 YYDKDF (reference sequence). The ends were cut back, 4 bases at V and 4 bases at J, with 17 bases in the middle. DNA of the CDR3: TGTGCCACCAGCAAAACGCTAGGAGGGGAGTACGAGCAGTACTTC. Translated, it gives CATSKTLGGEYEQYF.

CDR3 sequence (DNA): TGTGCCAGCAGCCAATTTAGCGGGAGTTCGTACGAGCAGTACTTC. Translation: CASSQFSGSSYEQYF. The rearrangement joins TRBV3-1 (or the pseudogene TRBV3-2) to TRBJ2-7; 9 nucleotides line up with TRBD2. The CDR3 is 15 residues long. The V and J ends lost 2 bases and 4 bases, in that order; junction bases with no gene match: 6. Germline CDR1 reads LGHDT; CDR2 reads YNNKEL (reference sequence).

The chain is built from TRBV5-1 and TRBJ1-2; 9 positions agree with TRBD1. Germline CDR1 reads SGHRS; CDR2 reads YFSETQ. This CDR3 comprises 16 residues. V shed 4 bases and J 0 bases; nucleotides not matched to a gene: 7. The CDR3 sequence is CASSGDRGTSNYGYTF. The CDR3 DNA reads TGCGCCAGCAGCGGCGACAGGGGGACCTCTAACTATGGCTACACCTTC.

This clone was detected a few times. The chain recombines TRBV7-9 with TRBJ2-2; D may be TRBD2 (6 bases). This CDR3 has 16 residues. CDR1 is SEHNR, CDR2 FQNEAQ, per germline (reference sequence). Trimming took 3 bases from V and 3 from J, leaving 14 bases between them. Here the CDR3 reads CASSFLGWGDTGELFF. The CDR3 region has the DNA TGTGCCAGCAGCTTCCTGGGCTGGGGGGACACCGGGGAGCTGTTTTTT.

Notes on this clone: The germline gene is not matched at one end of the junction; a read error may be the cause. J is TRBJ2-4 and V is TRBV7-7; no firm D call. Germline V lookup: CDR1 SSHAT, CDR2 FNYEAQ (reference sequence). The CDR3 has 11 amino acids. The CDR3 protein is CASSPRLRQYF. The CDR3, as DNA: TGTGCTAGCAGCCCCCGACTCCGCCAGTACTTC.

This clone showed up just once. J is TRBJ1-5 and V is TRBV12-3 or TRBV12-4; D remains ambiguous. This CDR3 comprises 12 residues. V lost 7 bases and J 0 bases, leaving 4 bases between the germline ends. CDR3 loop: CASTNSNQPQHF. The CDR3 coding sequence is TGTGCCAGCACCAATAGCAATCAGCCCCAGCATTTT.

CDR3 region: CASSLGGANEKLFF. As DNA, the CDR3 is TGTGCCAGCAGCTTGGGGGGAGCTAATGAAAAACTGTTTTTT. The rearrangement links TRBV6-2 or TRBV6-3 to TRBJ1-4; a weak D match, TRBD1 (5 bases). This CDR3 contains 14 residues. CDR1 MNHEY and CDR2 SVGEGT come from the germline V gene. V lost 6 bases, J lost 3 bases, and 11 bases lay in between.

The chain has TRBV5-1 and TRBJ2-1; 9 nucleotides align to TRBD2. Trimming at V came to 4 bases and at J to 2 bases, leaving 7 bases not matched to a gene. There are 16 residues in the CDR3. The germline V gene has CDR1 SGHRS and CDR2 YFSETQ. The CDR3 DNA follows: TGCGCCAGCAGCCTCATAGCGGGAGTCGCCTACAATGAGCAGTTCTTC. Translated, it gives CASSLIAGVAYNEQFF.

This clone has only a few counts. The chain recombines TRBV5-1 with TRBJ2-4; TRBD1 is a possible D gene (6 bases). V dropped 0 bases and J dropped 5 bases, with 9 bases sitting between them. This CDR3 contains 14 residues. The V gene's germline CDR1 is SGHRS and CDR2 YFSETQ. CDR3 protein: CASSLAQGQNIQYF. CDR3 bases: TGCGCCAGCAGCTTGGCCCAGGGGCAAAACATTCAGTACTTC.

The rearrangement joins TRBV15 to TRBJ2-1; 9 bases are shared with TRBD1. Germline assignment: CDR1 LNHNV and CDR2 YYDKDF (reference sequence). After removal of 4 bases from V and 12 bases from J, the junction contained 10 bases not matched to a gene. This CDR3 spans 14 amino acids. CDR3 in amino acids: CATSTRSGQGWQFF. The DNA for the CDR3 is TGTGCCACCAGCACCAGATCGGGACAGGGTTGGCAGTTCTTC.

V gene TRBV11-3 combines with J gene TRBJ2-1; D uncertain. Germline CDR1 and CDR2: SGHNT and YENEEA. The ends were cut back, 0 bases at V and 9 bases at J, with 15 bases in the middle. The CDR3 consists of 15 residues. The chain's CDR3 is CASSLEAVPATEQFF. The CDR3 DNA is TGTGCCAGCAGCTTAGAGGCGGTGCCCGCGACTGAGCAGTTCTTC.

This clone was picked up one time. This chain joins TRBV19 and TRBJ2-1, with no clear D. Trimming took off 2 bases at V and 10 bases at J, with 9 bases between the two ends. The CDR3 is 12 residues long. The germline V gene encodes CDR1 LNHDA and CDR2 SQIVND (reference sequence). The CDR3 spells CASSIIAREQFF. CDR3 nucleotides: TGTGCCAGTAGTATAATAGCTAGGGAGCAGTTCTTC.

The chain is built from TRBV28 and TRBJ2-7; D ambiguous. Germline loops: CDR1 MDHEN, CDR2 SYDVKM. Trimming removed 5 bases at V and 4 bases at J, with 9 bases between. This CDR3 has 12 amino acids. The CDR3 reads CASSLSPYEQYF. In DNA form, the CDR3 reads TGTGCCAGCAGTCTATCCCCGTACGAGCAGTACTTC.

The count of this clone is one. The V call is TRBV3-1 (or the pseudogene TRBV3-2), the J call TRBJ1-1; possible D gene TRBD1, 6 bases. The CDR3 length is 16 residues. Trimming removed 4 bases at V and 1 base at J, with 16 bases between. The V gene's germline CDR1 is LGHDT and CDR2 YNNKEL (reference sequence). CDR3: CASSLSRGHSNTEAFF. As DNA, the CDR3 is TGTGCCAGCAGCCTCTCGAGGGGACACTCGAACACTGAAGCTTTCTTT.

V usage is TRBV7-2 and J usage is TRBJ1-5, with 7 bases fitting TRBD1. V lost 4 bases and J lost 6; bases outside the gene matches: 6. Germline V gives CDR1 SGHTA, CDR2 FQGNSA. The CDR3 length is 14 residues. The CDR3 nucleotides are TGTGCCAGCAGCTCTGGGACAGAAACTCAGCCCCAGCATTTT. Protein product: CASSSGTETQPQHF.

In nucleotides, the CDR3 is TGCGCCAGCAGCTCCGGGACAGGAAATGAAAAACTGTTTTTT. Amino acids: CASSSGTGNEKLFF. The chain uses TRBV5-1 and TRBJ1-4, with 8 bases that match TRBD1. The CDR3 length is 14 residues. V lost 3 bases and J lost 5; bases outside the gene matches: 3. Germline CDR1 is SGHRS and CDR2 is YFSETQ. The entire variable domain, with the rest obtained from reference TRBV5-1 and TRBJ1-4, is as follows: KAGVTQTPRYLIKTRGQQVTLSCSPISGHRSVSWYQQTPGQGLQFLFEYFSETQRNKGNFPGRFSGRQFSNSRSEMNVSTLELGDSALYLCASSSGTGNEKLFFGSGTQLSVL.